The entry below gives a single T cell receptor (beta chain) sequence along with its context. What it binds is unknown. The record originates from a study of T cells in Graves' hyperthyroidism and ophthalmopathy. Findings and caveats of the study: Ophthalmopathy and stable hyperthyroidism were told apart by a 13 V-J model. Most thyroid clonotypes expanded above 0.001 were also detected in blood.

The CDR3 runs to 14 residues. CDR1 is SGDLS and CDR2 is YYNGEE in the germline V gene. Trimming removed 0 bases from V and 7 bases from J, with 13 bases in between. Patients aged 18 to 65 with hyperthyroidism were newly diagnosed, with duration under 2 months. A patient was excluded if there was uncontrolled infection, other autoimmune disease, pregnancy or lactation. Using RNA transcripts as the source, TCR beta CDR3 regions were amplified. The HTBI set primed first-round TCR CDR3 RT-PCR. One entry per CDR3 protein, called by TCRdb with MiXCR from the multiplex PCR reads. Of some 150,000 distinct CDR3 sequences in the sample, more than 20% were seen once.

The chain joins TRBV9 to TRBJ2-5; D is unclear. This clonotype was obtained from a woman between 45 and 60 years old with Graves' hyperthyroidism that later progressed to Graves' ophthalmopathy. The specimen sequenced was blood. DNA for the CDR3: TGTGCCAGCAGCGTAGGGTCAGATCTAGGGACCCAGTACTTC. It yields the protein CASSVGSDLGTQYF.